The clone carrying this T cell receptor (beta chain) was counted once. The data derive from a study of blood T cell repertoires in COVID-19. Across the study: PBMCs, B-cell-depleted T cells, or T cells were the source of the cDNA or gDNA that made up the material.

Clones were read by immunoSEQ multiplex PCR, and TCRdb kept only the in-frame ones, dropping some. The table shows about 230,000 clones, with approximately 80% occurring only once. Germline CDR1 reads SQVTM; CDR2 reads ANQGSEA. This CDR3 contains 14 residues. V lost 4 bases, J lost 4 bases, and 5 bases stayed unmatched. This receptor was obtained from a woman aged 80 or over with COVID-19, enrolled during active disease. Input material: peripheral blood. The chain employs TRBV29-1 and TRBJ2-2; 8 positions agree with TRBD1. CDR3 nucleotides: TGCAGCGTTGCCCAGGGGGCCCTCACCGGGGAGCTGTTTTTT. This codes for CSVAQGALTGELFF.